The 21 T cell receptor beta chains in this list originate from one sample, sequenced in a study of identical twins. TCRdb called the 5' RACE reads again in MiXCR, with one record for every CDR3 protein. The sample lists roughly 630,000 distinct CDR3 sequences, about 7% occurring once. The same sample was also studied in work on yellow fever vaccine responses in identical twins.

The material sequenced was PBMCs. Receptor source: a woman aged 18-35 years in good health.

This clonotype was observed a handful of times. CDR3 region: CSVMGTGPYNEQFF. The DNA of the CDR3 is TGCAGCGTTATGGGGACAGGGCCATACAATGAGCAGTTCTTC. J is TRBJ2-1 and V is TRBV29-1, with TRBD1 matching 9 bases. Germline trimming cut 5 bases from V and 4 bases from J; bases unmatched to any gene: 6. This CDR3 region has 14 residues. CDR1 and CDR2 from the germline V gene are SQVTM and ANQGSEA.

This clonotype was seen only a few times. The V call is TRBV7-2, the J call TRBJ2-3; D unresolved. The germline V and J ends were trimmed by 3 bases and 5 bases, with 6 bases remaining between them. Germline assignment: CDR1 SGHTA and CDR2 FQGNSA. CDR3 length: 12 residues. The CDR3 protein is CASSFYVDTQYF. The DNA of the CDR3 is TGTGCCAGCAGCTTTTACGTAGATACGCAGTATTTT.

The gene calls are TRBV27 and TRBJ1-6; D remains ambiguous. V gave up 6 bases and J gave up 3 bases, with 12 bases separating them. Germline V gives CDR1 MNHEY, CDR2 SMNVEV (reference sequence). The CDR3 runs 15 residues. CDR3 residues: CASSPAGVYNSPLHF. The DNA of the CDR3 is TGTGCCAGCAGCCCCGCCGGGGTCTATAATTCACCCCTCCACTTT.

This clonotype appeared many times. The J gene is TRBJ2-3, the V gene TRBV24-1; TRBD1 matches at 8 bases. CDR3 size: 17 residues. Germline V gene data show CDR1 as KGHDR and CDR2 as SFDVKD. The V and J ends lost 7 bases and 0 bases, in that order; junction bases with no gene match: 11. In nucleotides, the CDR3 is TGTGCCACCAGGGGGACAGGACCCTTACTTAGCACAGATACGCAGTATTTT. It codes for CATRGTGPLLSTDTQYF.

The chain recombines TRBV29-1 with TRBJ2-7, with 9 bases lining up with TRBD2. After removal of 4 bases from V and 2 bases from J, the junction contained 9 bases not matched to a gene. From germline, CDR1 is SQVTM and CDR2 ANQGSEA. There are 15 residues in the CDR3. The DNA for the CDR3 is TGCAGCGTTGGTCCGGGACTAGCCGACCCCTACGAGCAGTACTTC. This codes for CSVGPGLADPYEQYF.

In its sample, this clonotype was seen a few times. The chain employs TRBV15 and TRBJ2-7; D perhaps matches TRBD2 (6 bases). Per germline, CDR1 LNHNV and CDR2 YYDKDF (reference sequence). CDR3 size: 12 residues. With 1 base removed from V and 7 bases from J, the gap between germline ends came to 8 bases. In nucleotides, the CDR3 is TGTGCCACCAGCAGAGTGGCGGGGGAGCAGTACTTC. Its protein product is CATSRVAGEQYF.

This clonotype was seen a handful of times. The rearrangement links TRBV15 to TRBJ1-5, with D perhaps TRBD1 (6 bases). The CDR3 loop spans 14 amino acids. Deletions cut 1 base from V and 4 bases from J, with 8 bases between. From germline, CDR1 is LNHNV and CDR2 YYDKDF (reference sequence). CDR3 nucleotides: TGTGCCACCAGCAGAGGGACAGCAAATCAGCCCCAGCATTTT. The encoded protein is CATSRGTANQPQHF.

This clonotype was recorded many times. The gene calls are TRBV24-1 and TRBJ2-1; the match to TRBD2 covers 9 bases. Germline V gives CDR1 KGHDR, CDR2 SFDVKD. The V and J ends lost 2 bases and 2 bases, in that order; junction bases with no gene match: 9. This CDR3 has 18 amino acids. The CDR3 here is CATSDYDSQRGAYNEQFF. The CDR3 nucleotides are TGTGCCACCAGTGATTACGACTCCCAGCGGGGGGCCTACAATGAGCAGTTCTTC.

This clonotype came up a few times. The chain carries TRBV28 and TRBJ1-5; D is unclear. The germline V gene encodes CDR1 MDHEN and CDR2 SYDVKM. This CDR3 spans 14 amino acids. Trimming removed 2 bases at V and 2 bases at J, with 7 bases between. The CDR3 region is CASSLPDRNQPQHF. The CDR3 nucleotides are TGTGCCAGCAGTTTACCTGACCGCAATCAGCCCCAGCATTTT.

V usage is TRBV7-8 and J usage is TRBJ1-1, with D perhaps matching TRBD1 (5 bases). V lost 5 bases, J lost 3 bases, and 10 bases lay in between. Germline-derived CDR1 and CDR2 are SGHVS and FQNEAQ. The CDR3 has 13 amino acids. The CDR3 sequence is CASSRTRDTEAFF. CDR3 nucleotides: TGTGCCAGCAGCCGTACCAGGGACACTGAAGCTTTCTTT.

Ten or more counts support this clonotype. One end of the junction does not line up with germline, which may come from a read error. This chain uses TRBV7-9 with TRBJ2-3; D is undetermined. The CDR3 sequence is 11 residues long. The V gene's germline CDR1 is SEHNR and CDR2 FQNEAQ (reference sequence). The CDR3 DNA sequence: TGTGCCAGCAGCTTAGAAAATAGCTTGGGGTTT. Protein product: CASSLENSLGF.

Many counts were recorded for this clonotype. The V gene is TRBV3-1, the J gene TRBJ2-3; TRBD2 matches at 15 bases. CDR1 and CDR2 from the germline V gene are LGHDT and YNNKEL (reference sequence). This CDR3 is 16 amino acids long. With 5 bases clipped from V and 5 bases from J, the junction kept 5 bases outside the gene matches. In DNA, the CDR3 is TGTGCCAGCAGCTCCGGACTAGCGGGGGGGCAAGATACGCAGTATTTT. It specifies CASSSGLAGGQDTQYF.

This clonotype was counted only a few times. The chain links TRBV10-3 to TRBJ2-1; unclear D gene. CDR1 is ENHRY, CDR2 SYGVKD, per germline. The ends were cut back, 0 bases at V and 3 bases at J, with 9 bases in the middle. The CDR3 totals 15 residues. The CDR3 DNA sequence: TGTGCCATCAGTGAGTCGAGTGGGCTCTACAATGAGCAGTTCTTC. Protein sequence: CAISESSGLYNEQFF.

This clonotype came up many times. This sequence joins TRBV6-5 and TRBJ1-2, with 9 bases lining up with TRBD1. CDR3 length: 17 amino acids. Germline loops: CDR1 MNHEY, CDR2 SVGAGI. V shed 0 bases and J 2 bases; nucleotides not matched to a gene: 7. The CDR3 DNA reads TGTGCCAGCAGTTACTCGGGACAGGGTCGGCCGAACTATGGCTACACCTTC. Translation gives CASSYSGQGRPNYGYTF.

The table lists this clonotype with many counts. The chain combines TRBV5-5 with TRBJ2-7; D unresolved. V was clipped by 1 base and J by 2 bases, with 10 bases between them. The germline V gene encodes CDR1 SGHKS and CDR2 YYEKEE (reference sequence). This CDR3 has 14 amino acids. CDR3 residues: CASSLFGSTYEQYF. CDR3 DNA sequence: TGTGCCAGCAGCTTGTTTGGCAGCACCTACGAGCAGTACTTC.

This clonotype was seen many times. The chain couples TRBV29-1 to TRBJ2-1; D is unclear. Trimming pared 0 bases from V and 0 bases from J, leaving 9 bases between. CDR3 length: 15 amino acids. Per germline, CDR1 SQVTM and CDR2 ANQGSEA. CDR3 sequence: CSVEDSKRSYNEQFF. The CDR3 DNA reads TGCAGCGTTGAAGATAGTAAGCGCTCCTACAATGAGCAGTTCTTC.

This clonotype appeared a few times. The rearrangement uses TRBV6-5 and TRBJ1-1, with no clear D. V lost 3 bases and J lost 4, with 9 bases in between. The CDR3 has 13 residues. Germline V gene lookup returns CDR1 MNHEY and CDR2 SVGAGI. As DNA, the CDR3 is TGTGCCAGCAGTTATGGGGTTAGCACTGAAGCTTTCTTT. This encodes CASSYGVSTEAFF.

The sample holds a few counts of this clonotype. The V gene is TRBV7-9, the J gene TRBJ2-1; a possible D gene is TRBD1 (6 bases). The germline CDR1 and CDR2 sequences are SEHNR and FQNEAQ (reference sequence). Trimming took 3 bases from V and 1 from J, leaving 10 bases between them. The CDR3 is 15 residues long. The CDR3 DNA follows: TGTGCCAGCAGCTTGACAGGTCCATCCTACAATGAGCAGTTCTTC. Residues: CASSLTGPSYNEQFF.

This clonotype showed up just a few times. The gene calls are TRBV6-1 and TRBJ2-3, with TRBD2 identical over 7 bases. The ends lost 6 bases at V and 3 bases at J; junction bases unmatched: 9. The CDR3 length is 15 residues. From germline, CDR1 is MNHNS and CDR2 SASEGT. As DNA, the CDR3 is TGTGCCAGCAGGAAACCGGGAGGAGGGACAGATACGCAGTATTTT. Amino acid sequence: CASRKPGGGTDTQYF.

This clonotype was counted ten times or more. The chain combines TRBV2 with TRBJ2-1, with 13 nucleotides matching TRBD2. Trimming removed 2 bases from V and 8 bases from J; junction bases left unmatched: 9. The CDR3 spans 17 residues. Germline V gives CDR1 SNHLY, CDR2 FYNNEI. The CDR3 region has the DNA TGTGCCAGCAGTGAAATCGGGGAACTAGCGGGAGGGGATGAGCAGTTCTTC. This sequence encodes CASSEIGELAGGDEQFF.

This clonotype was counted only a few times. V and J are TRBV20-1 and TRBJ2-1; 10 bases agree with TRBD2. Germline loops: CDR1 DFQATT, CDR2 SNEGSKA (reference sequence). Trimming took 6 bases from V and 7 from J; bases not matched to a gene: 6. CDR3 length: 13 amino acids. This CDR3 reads CSAGAGGRNEQFF. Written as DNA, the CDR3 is TGCAGTGCCGGAGCGGGGGGGCGTAATGAGCAGTTCTTC.